These T cell receptor beta chains were read from a single sample in a study of T cells in Graves' hyperthyroidism and ophthalmopathy. Each CDR3 protein is one row after TCRdb ran MiXCR on the multiplex PCR reads. The sample includes roughly 500,000 distinct CDR3 sequences, 46% of them seen just once. Sequenced sample: peripheral blood or thyroid tissue (not recorded which). The receptors come from an adult woman with Graves' disease, either hyperthyroidism or ophthalmopathy (not recorded which). Both conserved end residues are part of each CDR3. The order of the fields is V gene, J gene, clone size, D gene, CDR3 protein, CDR3 DNA. The D gene is left open where the match is weak. Some rows have no size entry. The others give once, few or many, or a class for an expanded clone.

V gene: TRBV20-1
J gene: TRBJ2-2
clone size: -
D gene: -
CDR3 protein: CSASTFAGASPGELFF
CDR3 DNA: TGCAGTGCTAGTACGTTTGCCGGGGCCTCGCCTGGGGAGCTGTTTTTT

V gene: TRBV19
J gene: TRBJ1-2
clone size: many
D gene: -
CDR3 protein: CASTSFGGTDGYTF
CDR3 DNA: TGTGCCAGTACCTCATTCGGGGGCACAGATGGCTACACCTTC

V gene: TRBV4-1
J gene: TRBJ2-7
clone size: many
D gene: -
CDR3 protein: CASSSDGATYEQYF
CDR3 DNA: TGCGCCAGCAGCTCAGACGGGGCAACCTACGAGCAGTACTTC

V gene: TRBV28
J gene: TRBJ1-2
clone size: few
D gene: TRBD1
CDR3 protein: CASSRMGTGDTYGYTF
CDR3 DNA: TGTGCCAGCAGTCGTATGGGGACAGGGGATACCTATGGCTACACCTTC

V gene: TRBV7-2
J gene: TRBJ1-1
clone size: few
D gene: TRBD1
CDR3 protein: CASSTGFTEAFF
CDR3 DNA: TGTGCCAGCTCGACAGGGTTCACTGAAGCTTTCTTT

V gene: TRBV2
J gene: TRBJ2-7
clone size: many
D gene: -
CDR3 protein: CASSVAAGEQYF
CDR3 DNA: TGTGCCAGCAGTGTTGCTGCCGGCGAGCAGTACTTC

V gene: TRBV2
J gene: TRBJ1-6
clone size: -
D gene: TRBD1
CDR3 protein: CASSPGQGDDSPLHF
CDR3 DNA: TGTGCCAGCAGCCCGGGACAGGGCGATGATTCACCCCTCCACTTT

V gene: TRBV2
J gene: TRBJ1-6
clone size: -
D gene: -
CDR3 protein: CASGGIAGSPLHF
CDR3 DNA: TGTGCCAGCGGTGGGATAGCGGGATCACCCCTCCACTTT

V gene: TRBV2
J gene: TRBJ2-3
clone size: -
D gene: TRBD2
CDR3 protein: CASRGTRGFTQYF
CDR3 DNA: TGTGCCAGCCGGGGGACGCGGGGGTTTACGCAGTATTTT

V gene: TRBV10-3
J gene: TRBJ2-2
clone size: many
D gene: -
CDR3 protein: CAIKEMAGELFF
CDR3 DNA: TGTGCCATCAAGGAAATGGCCGGGGAGCTGTTTTTT

V gene: TRBV20-1
J gene: TRBJ1-1
clone size: -
D gene: -
CDR3 protein: CSARSPFPEGALF
CDR3 DNA: TGCAGTGCTAGATCCCCGTTCCCTGAGGGCGCTCTCTTT

V gene: TRBV27
J gene: TRBJ2-2
clone size: -
D gene: -
CDR3 protein: CASSLHSSTGELFF
CDR3 DNA: TGTGCCAGCAGTCTACATAGCAGCACCGGGGAGCTGTTTTTT

V gene: TRBV7-9
J gene: TRBJ1-5
clone size: -
D gene: -
CDR3 protein: CATSRDLGGNQPQHF
CDR3 DNA: TGTGCCACCAGCAGAGATCTCGGGGGCAATCAGCCCCAGCATTTT

V gene: TRBV20-1
J gene: TRBJ2-7
clone size: -
D gene: TRBD2
CDR3 protein: CSAKGGTSSEQYF
CDR3 DNA: TGCAGTGCAAAAGGTGGGACTAGCAGCGAGCAGTACTTC

V gene: TRBV7-9
J gene: TRBJ2-5
clone size: -
D gene: -
CDR3 protein: CASSPPDLRETQYF
CDR3 DNA: TGTGCCAGCAGCCCGCCCGATTTAAGAGAGACCCAGTACTTC

V gene: TRBV11-2
J gene: TRBJ2-2
clone size: -
D gene: -
CDR3 protein: CASSPYGELFF
CDR3 DNA: TGTGCCAGCAGCCCATACGGGGAGCTGTTTTTT

V gene: TRBV9
J gene: TRBJ2-5
clone size: -
D gene: -
CDR3 protein: CASSVARDGETQYF
CDR3 DNA: TGTGCCAGCAGCGTTGCCAGGGACGGAGAGACCCAGTACTTC

V gene: TRBV20-1
J gene: TRBJ1-2
clone size: -
D gene: TRBD1
CDR3 protein: CSASGQGANGYTF
CDR3 DNA: TGCAGTGCTAGCGGACAGGGGGCGAATGGCTACACCTTC

V gene: TRBV6-5
J gene: TRBJ1-1
clone size: many
D gene: -
CDR3 protein: CASSLTRIHLAFF
CDR3 DNA: TGTGCCAGCAGTCTAACACGAATTCATCTGGCTTTCTTT

V gene: TRBV9
J gene: TRBJ2-1
clone size: -
D gene: -
CDR3 protein: CASSVGGDNEQFF
CDR3 DNA: TGTGCCAGCAGCGTAGGAGGAGACAATGAGCAGTTCTTC

V gene: TRBV12-3/TRBV12-4
J gene: TRBJ1-2
clone size: many
D gene: -
CDR3 protein: CASTETIGYGYTF
CDR3 DNA: TGTGCCAGCACCGAGACGATAGGCTATGGCTACACCTTC

V gene: TRBV9
J gene: TRBJ1-4
clone size: -
D gene: -
CDR3 protein: CASSVGRDNEKLFF
CDR3 DNA: TGTGCCAGCAGCGTTGGCAGGGATAATGAAAAACTGTTTTTT

V gene: TRBV3-1
J gene: TRBJ1-2
clone size: many
D gene: TRBD1
CDR3 protein: CASSRGQPSGGYTF
CDR3 DNA: TGTGCCAGCAGCCGGGGACAGCCCTCGGGTGGCTACACCTTC

V gene: TRBV20-1
J gene: TRBJ2-2
clone size: once
D gene: -
CDR3 protein: CSATDQPWGELFF
CDR3 DNA: TGCAGTGCTACGGACCAGCCGTGGGGGGAGCTGTTTTTT

V gene: TRBV5-1
J gene: TRBJ1-1
clone size: many
D gene: -
CDR3 protein: CASSLAVNTEAFF
CDR3 DNA: TGTGCCAGCAGCCTAGCAGTGAACACTGAAGCTTTCTTT

V gene: TRBV5-1
J gene: TRBJ1-2
clone size: -
D gene: -
CDR3 protein: CASSLADDYGYTF
CDR3 DNA: TGCGCCAGCAGCTTGGCCGATGACTATGGCTACACCTTC

V gene: TRBV10-3
J gene: TRBJ1-2
clone size: few
D gene: -
CDR3 protein: CAISVIDKYGYTF
CDR3 DNA: TGTGCCATCAGTGTGATCGACAAATATGGCTACACCTTC

V gene: TRBV19
J gene: TRBJ2-6
clone size: -
D gene: -
CDR3 protein: CASRLQGTNVLTF
CDR3 DNA: TGTGCCAGTAGACTACAGGGTACCAACGTCCTGACTTTC

V gene: TRBV7-6
J gene: TRBJ1-3
clone size: -
D gene: -
CDR3 protein: CASSLAPEANTIYF
CDR3 DNA: TGTGCCAGCAGCTTGGCCCCGGAGGCCAACACCATATATTTT

V gene: TRBV2
J gene: TRBJ1-2
clone size: -
D gene: -
CDR3 protein: CASTGNTGAAGSGGF
CDR3 DNA: TGTGCCAGCACAGGGAACACCGGGGCCGCCGGATCTGGGGGGTTT

V gene: TRBV10-3
J gene: TRBJ1-2
clone size: -
D gene: TRBD1
CDR3 protein: CATSPGQGGYTF
CDR3 DNA: TGTGCCACCAGCCCGGGACAGGGTGGCTACACCTTC

V gene: TRBV10-3
J gene: TRBJ1-6
clone size: few
D gene: -
CDR3 protein: CAISPTGRDSPLHF
CDR3 DNA: TGTGCCATCAGCCCCACAGGGAGGGACTCACCCCTCCACTTT

V gene: TRBV12-3/TRBV12-4
J gene: TRBJ2-7
clone size: many
D gene: TRBD1
CDR3 protein: CASSLDRVYPYEQYF
CDR3 DNA: TGTGCCAGCAGCCTCGACAGGGTTTATCCCTACGAGCAGTACTTC

V gene: TRBV6-6
J gene: TRBJ2-6
clone size: -
D gene: TRBD1
CDR3 protein: CASSSLGDRVLTF
CDR3 DNA: TGTGCCAGCAGTTCCCTTGGGGACAGGGTCCTGACTTTC

V gene: TRBV5-1
J gene: TRBJ2-7
clone size: once
D gene: -
CDR3 protein: CASSSGQRVGYEQYF
CDR3 DNA: TGCGCCAGCAGCTCTGGACAGCGGGTGGGCTACGAGCAGTACTTC

V gene: TRBV10-3
J gene: TRBJ2-7
clone size: -
D gene: -
CDR3 protein: CAIRVTGRSYEQYF
CDR3 DNA: TGTGCCATCAGGGTGACAGGGAGGTCCTACGAGCAGTACTTC

V gene: TRBV6-1
J gene: TRBJ2-5
clone size: -
D gene: TRBD2
CDR3 protein: CAGGASGRAKETQYF
CDR3 DNA: TGTGCAGGGGGGGCTAGCGGGAGGGCCAAGGAGACCCAGTACTTC

V gene: TRBV25-1
J gene: TRBJ2-2
clone size: once
D gene: -
CDR3 protein: CASAGRAYDSGELFF
CDR3 DNA: TGTGCCAGCGCAGGCCGGGCCTACGATTCCGGGGAGCTGTTTTTT

V gene: TRBV20-1
J gene: TRBJ1-5
clone size: once
D gene: -
CDR3 protein: CSATTGFAGQPQHF
CDR3 DNA: TGCAGTGCCACAACAGGGTTTGCAGGGCAGCCCCAGCATTTT

V gene: TRBV2
J gene: TRBJ1-4
clone size: many
D gene: -
CDR3 protein: CASSGQKSNEKLFF
CDR3 DNA: TGTGCCAGCTCAGGACAGAAATCTAATGAAAAACTGTTTTTT

V gene: TRBV6-6
J gene: TRBJ1-1
clone size: -
D gene: -
CDR3 protein: CASSPGQPEAFF
CDR3 DNA: TGTGCCAGCAGTCCTGGACAGCCTGAAGCTTTCTTT

V gene: TRBV6-5
J gene: TRBJ1-1
clone size: -
D gene: -
CDR3 protein: CASSYSIGVTEAFF
CDR3 DNA: TGTGCCAGCAGTTACTCGATCGGGGTAACTGAAGCTTTCTTT

V gene: TRBV29-1
J gene: TRBJ2-7
clone size: -
D gene: TRBD1
CDR3 protein: CSAAKTGGYEQYF
CDR3 DNA: TGCAGCGCAGCAAAGACAGGGGGTTACGAGCAGTACTTC

V gene: TRBV28
J gene: TRBJ2-5
clone size: many
D gene: -
CDR3 protein: CATKQGFRETQYF
CDR3 DNA: TGTGCCACCAAACAGGGATTCAGGGAGACCCAGTACTTC

V gene: TRBV29-1
J gene: TRBJ2-5
clone size: -
D gene: TRBD2
CDR3 protein: CSVEKLAGETQYF
CDR3 DNA: TGCAGCGTTGAAAAACTAGCGGGAGAGACCCAGTACTTC

V gene: TRBV14
J gene: TRBJ2-7
clone size: many
D gene: TRBD1
CDR3 protein: CASSPGGFYEQYF
CDR3 DNA: TGTGCCAGCAGCCCAGGGGGCTTCTACGAGCAGTACTTC

V gene: TRBV7-2
J gene: TRBJ2-7
clone size: many
D gene: -
CDR3 protein: CASSSDRYEQYF
CDR3 DNA: TGTGCCAGCAGCTCAGACAGATACGAGCAGTACTTC

V gene: TRBV9
J gene: TRBJ1-2
clone size: few
D gene: -
CDR3 protein: CASSVAPTDYGYTF
CDR3 DNA: TGTGCCAGCAGCGTAGCTCCGACGGACTATGGCTACACCTTC

V gene: TRBV10-3
J gene: TRBJ1-4
clone size: -
D gene: TRBD1
CDR3 protein: CAISAGTGDEKLFF
CDR3 DNA: TGTGCCATCAGCGCCGGGACAGGGGATGAAAAACTGTTTTTT

V gene: TRBV20-1
J gene: TRBJ2-7
clone size: -
D gene: -
CDR3 protein: CSAPTGPWGEQYF
CDR3 DNA: TGCAGTGCTCCCACCGGGCCCTGGGGGGAGCAGTACTTC

V gene: TRBV19
J gene: TRBJ1-6
clone size: many
D gene: TRBD1
CDR3 protein: CASSIATGGSPLHF
CDR3 DNA: TGTGCCAGTAGTATCGCGACAGGGGGTTCACCCCTCCACTTT

V gene: TRBV7-9
J gene: TRBJ1-1
clone size: -
D gene: -
CDR3 protein: CASRPGRRATEAFF
CDR3 DNA: TGTGCCAGCAGGCCGGGACGCAGGGCGACTGAAGCTTTCTTT

V gene: TRBV29-1
J gene: TRBJ2-7
clone size: few
D gene: -
CDR3 protein: CSVDVGYSYEQYF
CDR3 DNA: TGCAGCGTTGACGTGGGGTACTCCTACGAGCAGTACTTC

V gene: TRBV29-1
J gene: TRBJ2-5
clone size: -
D gene: -
CDR3 protein: CSARQYQETQYF
CDR3 DNA: TGCAGCGCCCGACAGTACCAAGAGACCCAGTACTTC

V gene: TRBV29-1
J gene: TRBJ1-1
clone size: -
D gene: -
CDR3 protein: CSVGQTGFTEAFF
CDR3 DNA: TGCAGCGTTGGACAAACAGGGTTCACTGAAGCTTTCTTT

V gene: TRBV20-1
J gene: TRBJ1-1
clone size: many
D gene: -
CDR3 protein: CSARGRLSVSMNTEAFF
CDR3 DNA: TGCAGTGCTAGAGGCCGATTGTCCGTTAGCATGAACACTGAAGCTTTCTTT

V gene: TRBV20-1
J gene: TRBJ2-7
clone size: -
D gene: -
CDR3 protein: CSARALVSEQYF
CDR3 DNA: TGCAGTGCTAGAGCCCTAGTGAGCGAGCAGTACTTC

V gene: TRBV14
J gene: TRBJ1-4
clone size: -
D gene: -
CDR3 protein: CASSQGLVSEGEKLFF
CDR3 DNA: TGTGCCAGCAGCCAAGGTCTCGTCTCCGAAGGGGAAAAACTGTTTTTT